This T cell receptor beta chain was documented in a study of blood T cell repertoires in COVID-19. Study at large: From the United States, Italy and Spain came samples of acute and convalescent COVID-19. From T cells, B-cell-depleted T cells, or PBMCs came the material, which was cDNA or gDNA.

The method was immunoSEQ multiplex PCR; TCRdb's version includes in-frame clones alone and lacks a portion of them. In the table there are about 190,000 clones, roughly 80% of which are singletons. Germline-derived CDR1 and CDR2 are MNHEY and SMNVEV (reference sequence). V was clipped by 6 bases and J by 2 bases, with 10 bases between them. This CDR3 is built from 13 residues. Sequencing used peripheral blood. The chain joins TRBV27 to TRBJ1-2; D is possibly TRBD1 (5 bases). The receptor was derived from a woman in her forties or fifties with acute or convalescent COVID-19. The CDR3 is CASSLWGNYGYTF. CDR3 nucleotide sequence: TGTGCCAGCAGCCTATGGGGCAACTATGGCTACACCTTC.